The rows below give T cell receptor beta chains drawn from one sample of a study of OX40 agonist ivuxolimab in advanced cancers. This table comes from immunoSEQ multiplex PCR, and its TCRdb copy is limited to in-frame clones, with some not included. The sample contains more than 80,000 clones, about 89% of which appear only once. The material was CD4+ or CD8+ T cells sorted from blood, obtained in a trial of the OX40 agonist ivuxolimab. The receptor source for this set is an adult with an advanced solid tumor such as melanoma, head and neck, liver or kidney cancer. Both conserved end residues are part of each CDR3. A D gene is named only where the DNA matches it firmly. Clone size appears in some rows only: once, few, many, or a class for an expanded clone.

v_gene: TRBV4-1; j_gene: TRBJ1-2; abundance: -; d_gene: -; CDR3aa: CASSQDSSGGYTF; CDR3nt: TGCGCCAGCAGCCAAGACAGCTCAGGCGGCTACACCTTC
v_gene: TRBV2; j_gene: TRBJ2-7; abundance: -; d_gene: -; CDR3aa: CASENGFSYEQYF; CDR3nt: TGTGCCAGCGAAAATGGATTCTCCTACGAGCAGTACTTC
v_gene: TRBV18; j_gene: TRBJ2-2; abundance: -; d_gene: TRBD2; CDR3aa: CASSPSPLAGRNGELFF; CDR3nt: TGTGCCAGCTCACCAAGTCCCCTAGCGGGGCGCAACGGGGAGCTGTTTTTT
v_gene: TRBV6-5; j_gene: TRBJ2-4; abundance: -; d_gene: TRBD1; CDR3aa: CASSLDRGRNIQYF; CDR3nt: TGTGCCAGCAGTTTGGACAGGGGTCGAAACATTCAGTACTTC
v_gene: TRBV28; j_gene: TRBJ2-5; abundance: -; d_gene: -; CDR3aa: CASRAIETQYF; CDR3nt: TGTGCCAGCAGAGCAATAGAGACCCAGTACTTC
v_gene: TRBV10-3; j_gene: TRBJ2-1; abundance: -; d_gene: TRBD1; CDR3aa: CAISDFRDSYNEQFF; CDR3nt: TGTGCCATCAGTGATTTCCGGGACAGCTACAATGAGCAGTTCTTC
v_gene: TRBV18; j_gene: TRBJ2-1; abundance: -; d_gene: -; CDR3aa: CASSPPNLDEQFF; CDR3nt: TGTGCCAGCTCACCACCGAATTTGGATGAGCAGTTCTTC
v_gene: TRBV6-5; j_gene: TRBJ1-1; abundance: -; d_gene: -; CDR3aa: CASFEYSEAFF; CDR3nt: TGTGCCAGTTTCGAATATTCTGAAGCTTTCTTT
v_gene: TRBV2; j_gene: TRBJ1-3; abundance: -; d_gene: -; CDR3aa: CASSERYRNTIYF; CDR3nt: TGTGCCAGCAGTGAAAGGTATCGAAACACCATATATTTT
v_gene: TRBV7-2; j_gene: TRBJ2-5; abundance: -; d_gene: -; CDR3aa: CASSSYGYQETQYF; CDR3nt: TGTGCCAGCAGCTCCTACGGCTACCAAGAGACCCAGTACTTC
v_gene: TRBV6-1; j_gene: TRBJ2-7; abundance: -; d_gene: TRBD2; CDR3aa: CASSEGWRGGFHEQYF; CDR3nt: TGTGCCAGCAGTGAAGGTTGGCGGGGGGGGTTCCACGAGCAGTACTTC
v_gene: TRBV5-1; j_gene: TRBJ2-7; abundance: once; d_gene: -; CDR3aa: CASRLIGGAGEQYF; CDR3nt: TGCGCCAGCAGGCTAATAGGGGGAGCTGGGGAGCAGTACTTC
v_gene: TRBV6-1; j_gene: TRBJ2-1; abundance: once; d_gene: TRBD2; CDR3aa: CASSVSSGSFNEQFF; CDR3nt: TGTGCCAGCAGTGTCTCTAGCGGGAGTTTTAATGAGCAGTTCTTC
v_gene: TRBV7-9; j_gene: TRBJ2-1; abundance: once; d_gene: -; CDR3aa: CASSFLTSLFF; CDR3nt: TGTGCCAGCAGCTTTCTGACATCGTTGTTCTTC
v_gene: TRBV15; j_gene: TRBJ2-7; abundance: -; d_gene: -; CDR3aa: CATSRDFAGKEQYF; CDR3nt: TGTGCCACCAGCAGAGATTTTGCGGGGAAAGAGCAGTACTTC
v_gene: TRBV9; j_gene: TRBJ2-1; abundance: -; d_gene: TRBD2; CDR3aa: CASSPRTSGPKEQFF; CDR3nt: TGTGCCAGCAGCCCTCGAACTAGCGGGCCCAAGGAGCAGTTCTTC
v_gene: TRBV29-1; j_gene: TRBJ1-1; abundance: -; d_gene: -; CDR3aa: CSIRDTEAFF; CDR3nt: TGCAGCATACGGGACACTGAAGCTTTCTTT
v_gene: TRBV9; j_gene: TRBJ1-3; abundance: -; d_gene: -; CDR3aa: CASSAWWDTNLRDSGNTIYF; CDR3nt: TGTGCCAGCAGCGCCTGGTGGGACACCAACTTGAGGGACTCTGGAAACACCATATATTTT
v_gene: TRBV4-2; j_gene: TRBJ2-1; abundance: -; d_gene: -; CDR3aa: CASSQVGRDGYNEQFF; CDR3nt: TGTGCCAGCAGCCAAGTGGGCCGCGACGGATACAATGAGCAGTTCTTC
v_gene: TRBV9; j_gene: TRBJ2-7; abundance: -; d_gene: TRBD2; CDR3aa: CASRRTSGSTPGDEQYF; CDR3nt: TGTGCCAGCAGGAGGACTAGCGGGAGCACGCCGGGTGACGAGCAGTACTTC
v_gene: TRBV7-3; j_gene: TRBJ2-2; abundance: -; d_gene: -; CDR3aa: CASSLSGTENTGELFF; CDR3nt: TGTGCCAGCAGCTTAAGCGGGACAGAGAACACCGGGGAGCTGTTTTTT
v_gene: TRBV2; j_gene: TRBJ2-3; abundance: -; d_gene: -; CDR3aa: CASSPSDTQYF; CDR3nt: TGTGCCAGCAGTCCGTCCGATACGCAGTATTTT
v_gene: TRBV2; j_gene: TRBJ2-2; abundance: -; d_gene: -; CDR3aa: CASSPTSGFTGELFF; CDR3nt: TGTGCCAGCAGCCCCACCAGCGGGTTCACCGGGGAGCTGTTTTTT
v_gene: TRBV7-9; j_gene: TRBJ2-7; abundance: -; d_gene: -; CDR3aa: CASSPPTGTLRAGRWRQYF; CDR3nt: TGTGCCAGCAGCCCTCCGACAGGGACCCTACGAGCGGGCCGTTGGAGGCAGTACTTC
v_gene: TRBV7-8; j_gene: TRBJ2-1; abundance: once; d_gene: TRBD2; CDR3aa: CASSWGTSGTSEQFF; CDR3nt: TGTGCCAGCAGTTGGGGAACTAGCGGGACTAGCGAGCAGTTCTTC
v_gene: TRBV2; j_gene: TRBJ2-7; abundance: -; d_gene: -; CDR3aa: CASKQSQVFYEQYF; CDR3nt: TGTGCCAGCAAGCAATCGCAGGTTTTCTACGAGCAGTACTTC
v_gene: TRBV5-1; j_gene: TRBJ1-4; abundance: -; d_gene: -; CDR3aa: CASSKDGKNEKLFF; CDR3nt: TGCGCCAGCAGCAAGGACGGGAAGAATGAAAAACTGTTTTTT
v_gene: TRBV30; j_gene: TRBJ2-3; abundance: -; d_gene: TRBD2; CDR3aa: CAWGYRTSGASTDTQYF; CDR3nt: TGTGCCTGGGGCTACCGGACTAGCGGGGCTAGCACAGATACGCAGTATTTT
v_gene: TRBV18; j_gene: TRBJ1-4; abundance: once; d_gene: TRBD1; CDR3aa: CASQRDRDEKLFF; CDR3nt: TGTGCCAGTCAACGGGACAGAGACGAAAAACTGTTTTTT
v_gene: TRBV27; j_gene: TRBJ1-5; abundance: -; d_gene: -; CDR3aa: CASSWTVNQPQHF; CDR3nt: TGTGCCAGCAGTTGGACAGTGAATCAGCCCCAGCATTTT
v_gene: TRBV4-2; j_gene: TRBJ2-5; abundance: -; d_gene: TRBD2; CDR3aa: CASSQDQLAGGETQYF; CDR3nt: TGTGCCAGCAGCCAAGATCAACTAGCGGGAGGAGAGACCCAGTACTTC
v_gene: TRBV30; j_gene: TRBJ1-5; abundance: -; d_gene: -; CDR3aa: CAWSAGQSLANQPQHF; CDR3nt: TGTGCCTGGAGTGCGGGGCAGTCACTAGCAAATCAGCCCCAGCATTTT
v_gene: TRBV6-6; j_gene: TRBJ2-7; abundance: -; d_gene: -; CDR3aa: CASSYSLGGTTYEQYF; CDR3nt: TGTGCCAGCAGTTACTCTTTGGGGGGCACGACCTACGAGCAGTACTTC
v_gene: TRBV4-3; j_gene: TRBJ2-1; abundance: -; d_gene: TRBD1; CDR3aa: CASSSGGRSYNEQFF; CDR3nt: TGCGCCAGCAGCTCAGGGGGCAGGAGCTACAATGAGCAGTTCTTC
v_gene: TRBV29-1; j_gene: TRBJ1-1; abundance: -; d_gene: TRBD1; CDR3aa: CSAVDRGRSTEAFF; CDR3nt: TGCAGCGCCGTTGACAGGGGGCGGTCAACTGAAGCTTTCTTT
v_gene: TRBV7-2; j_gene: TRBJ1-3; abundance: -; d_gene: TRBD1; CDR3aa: CASSLVGQGNGNTIYF; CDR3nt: TGTGCCAGCAGCTTAGTGGGACAGGGGAACGGAAACACCATATATTTT
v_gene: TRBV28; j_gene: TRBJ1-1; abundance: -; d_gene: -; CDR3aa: CASSLARTGGKNTEAFF; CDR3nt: TGTGCCAGCAGTTTAGCGAGAACCGGGGGAAAGAACACTGAAGCTTTCTTT
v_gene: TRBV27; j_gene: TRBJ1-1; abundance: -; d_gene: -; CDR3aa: CASSLSWVSGNSEAFF; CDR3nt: TGTGCCAGCAGTTTATCGTGGGTTTCAGGGAATTCTGAAGCTTTCTTT
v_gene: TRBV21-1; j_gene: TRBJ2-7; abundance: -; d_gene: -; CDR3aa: CASSPRSTYEQYF; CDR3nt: TGTGCCAGCAGCCCCCGTTCGACCTACGAGCAGTACTTC
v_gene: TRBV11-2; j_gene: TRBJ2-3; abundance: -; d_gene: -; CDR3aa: CASSPGPESDTQYF; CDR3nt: TGTGCCAGCAGCCCGGGACCAGAATCTGATACGCAGTATTTT
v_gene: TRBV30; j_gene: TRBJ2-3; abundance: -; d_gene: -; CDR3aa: CAWSWERTDTQYF; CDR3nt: TGTGCCTGGAGTTGGGAACGAACAGATACGCAGTATTTT
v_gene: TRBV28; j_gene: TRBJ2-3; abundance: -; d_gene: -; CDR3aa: CASSLIGTVSSTDTQYF; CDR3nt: TGTGCCAGCAGTTTGATCGGTACCGTCTCTAGCACAGATACGCAGTATTTT
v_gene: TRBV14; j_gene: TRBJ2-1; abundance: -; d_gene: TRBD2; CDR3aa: CASSQAGGVSYNEQFF; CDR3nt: TGTGCCAGCAGCCAAGCGGGAGGGGTTTCCTACAATGAGCAGTTCTTC
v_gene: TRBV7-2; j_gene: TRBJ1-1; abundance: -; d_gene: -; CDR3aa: CASSFVDSNTEAFF; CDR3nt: TGTGCCAGCAGCTTCGTCGATTCGAACACTGAAGCTTTCTTT
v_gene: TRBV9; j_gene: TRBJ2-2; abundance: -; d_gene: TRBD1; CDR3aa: CASSAKQGGTGELFF; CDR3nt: TGTGCCAGCAGCGCGAAACAGGGGGGAACCGGGGAGCTGTTTTTT
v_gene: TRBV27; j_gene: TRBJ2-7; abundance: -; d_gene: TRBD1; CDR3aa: CASKGSLDRGYEQYF; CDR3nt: TGTGCCAGCAAAGGCAGCCTCGACAGGGGATACGAGCAGTACTTC
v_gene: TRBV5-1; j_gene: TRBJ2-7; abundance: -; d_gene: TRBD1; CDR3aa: CASSLWDRGYEQYF; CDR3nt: TGCGCCAGCAGCTTATGGGACAGGGGGTACGAGCAGTACTTC
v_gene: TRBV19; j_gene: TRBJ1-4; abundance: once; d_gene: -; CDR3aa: CASSVLRANEKLFF; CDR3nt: TGTGCCAGTAGCGTGCTCAGGGCTAATGAAAAACTGTTTTTT
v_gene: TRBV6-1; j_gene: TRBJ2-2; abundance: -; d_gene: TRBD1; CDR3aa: CASSGQGRAGELFF; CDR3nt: TGTGCCAGCAGTGGACAGGGGCGCGCCGGGGAGCTGTTTTTT
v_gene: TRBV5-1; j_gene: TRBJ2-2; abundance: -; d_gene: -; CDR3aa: CASSLESGPNTGELFF; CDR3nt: TGCGCCAGCAGCTTGGAATCGGGGCCCAACACCGGGGAGCTGTTTTTT
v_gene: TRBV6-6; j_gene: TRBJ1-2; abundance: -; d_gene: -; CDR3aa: CASSYPQAGYTF; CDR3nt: TGTGCCAGCAGTTACCCTCAGGCTGGCTACACCTTC
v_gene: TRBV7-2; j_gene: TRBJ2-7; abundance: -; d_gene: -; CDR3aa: CASSVFYEQYF; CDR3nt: TGTGCCAGCAGCGTTTTCTACGAGCAGTACTTC
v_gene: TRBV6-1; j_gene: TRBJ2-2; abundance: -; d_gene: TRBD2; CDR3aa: CASSRTSGMAGELFF; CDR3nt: TGTGCCAGCAGTAGGACTAGCGGGATGGCCGGGGAGCTGTTTTTT
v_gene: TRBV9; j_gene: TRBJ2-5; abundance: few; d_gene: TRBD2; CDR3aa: CASSVASGRAVAETQYF; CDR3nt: TGTGCCAGCAGCGTAGCCAGCGGGAGAGCGGTAGCAGAGACCCAGTACTTC
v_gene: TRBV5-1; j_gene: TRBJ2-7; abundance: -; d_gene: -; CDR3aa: CASSLGYVYEQYF; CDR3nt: TGCGCCAGCAGCTTGGGGTACGTCTACGAGCAGTACTTC